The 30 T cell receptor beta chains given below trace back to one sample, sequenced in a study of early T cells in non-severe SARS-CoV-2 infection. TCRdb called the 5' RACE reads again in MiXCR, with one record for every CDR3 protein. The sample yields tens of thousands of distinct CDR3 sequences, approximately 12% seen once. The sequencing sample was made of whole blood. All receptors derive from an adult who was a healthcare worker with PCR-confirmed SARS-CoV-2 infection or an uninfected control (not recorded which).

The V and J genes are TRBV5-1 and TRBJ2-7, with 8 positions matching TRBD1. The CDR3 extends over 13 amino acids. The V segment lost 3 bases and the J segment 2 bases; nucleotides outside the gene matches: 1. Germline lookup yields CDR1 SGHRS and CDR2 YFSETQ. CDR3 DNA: TGCGCCAGCAGCTCGACAGGGGCCTACGAGCAGTACTTC. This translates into CASSSTGAYEQYF.

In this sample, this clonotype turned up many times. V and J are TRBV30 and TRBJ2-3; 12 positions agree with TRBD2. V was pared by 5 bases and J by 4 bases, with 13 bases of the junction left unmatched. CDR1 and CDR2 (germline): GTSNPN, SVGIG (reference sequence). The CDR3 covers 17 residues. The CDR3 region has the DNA TGTGCCTGGGGGACAGGGTTGACTAGCGGGAGTTCAGATACGCAGTATTTT. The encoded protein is CAWGTGLTSGSSDTQYF. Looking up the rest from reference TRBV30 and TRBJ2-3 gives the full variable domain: SQTIHQWPATLVQPVGSPLSLECTVEGTSNPNLYWYRQAAGRGLQLLFYSVGIGQISSEVPQNLSASRPQDRQFILSSKKLLLSDSGFYLCAWGTGLTSGSSDTQYFGPGTRLTVL.

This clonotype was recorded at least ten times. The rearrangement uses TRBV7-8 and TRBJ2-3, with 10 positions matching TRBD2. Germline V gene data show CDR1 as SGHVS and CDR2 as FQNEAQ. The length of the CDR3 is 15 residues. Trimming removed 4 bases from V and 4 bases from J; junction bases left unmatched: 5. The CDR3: CASSSSGRAPDTQYF. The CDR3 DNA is TGTGCCAGCAGCTCAAGCGGGAGGGCCCCAGATACGCAGTATTTT.

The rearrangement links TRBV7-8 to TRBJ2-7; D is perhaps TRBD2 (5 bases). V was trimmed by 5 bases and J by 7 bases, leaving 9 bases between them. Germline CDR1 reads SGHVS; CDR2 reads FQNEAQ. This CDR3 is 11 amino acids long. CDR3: CASSKRGEQYF. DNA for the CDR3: TGTGCCAGCAGCAAAAGAGGGGAGCAGTACTTC.

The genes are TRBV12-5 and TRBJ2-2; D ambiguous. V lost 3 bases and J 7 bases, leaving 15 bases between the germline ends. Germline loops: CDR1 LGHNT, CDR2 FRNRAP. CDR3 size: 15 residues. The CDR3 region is CASGFGQVDGGELFF. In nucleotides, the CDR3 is TGTGCTAGTGGTTTCGGGCAGGTGGACGGCGGGGAGCTGTTTTTT.

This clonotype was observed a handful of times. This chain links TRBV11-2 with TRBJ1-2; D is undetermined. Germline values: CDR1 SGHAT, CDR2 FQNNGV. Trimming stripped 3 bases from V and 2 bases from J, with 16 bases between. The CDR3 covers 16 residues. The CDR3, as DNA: TGTGCCAGCAGCTTCCGGACGGACGTATTCAACTATGGCTACACCTTC. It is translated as CASSFRTDVFNYGYTF.

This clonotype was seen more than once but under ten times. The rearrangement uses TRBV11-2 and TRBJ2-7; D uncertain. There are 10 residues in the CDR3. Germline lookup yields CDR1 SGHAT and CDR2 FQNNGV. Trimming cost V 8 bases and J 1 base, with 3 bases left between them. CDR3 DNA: TGTGCCAGCGGATCCTACGAGCAGTACTTC. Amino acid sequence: CASGSYEQYF. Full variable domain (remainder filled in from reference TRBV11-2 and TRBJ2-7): EAGVAQSPRYKIIEKRQSVAFWCNPISGHATLYWYQQILGQGPKLLIQFQNNGVVDDSQLPKDRFSAERLKGVDSTLKIQPAKLEDSAVYLCASGSYEQYFGPGTRLTVT.

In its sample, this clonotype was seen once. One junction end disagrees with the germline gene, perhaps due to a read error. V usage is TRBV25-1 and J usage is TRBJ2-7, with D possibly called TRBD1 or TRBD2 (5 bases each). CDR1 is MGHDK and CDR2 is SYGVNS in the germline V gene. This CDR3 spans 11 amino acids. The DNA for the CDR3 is TGTGTCAGCGTTGGGGGCTACGAGCAGTACTTC. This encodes CVSVGGYEQYF.

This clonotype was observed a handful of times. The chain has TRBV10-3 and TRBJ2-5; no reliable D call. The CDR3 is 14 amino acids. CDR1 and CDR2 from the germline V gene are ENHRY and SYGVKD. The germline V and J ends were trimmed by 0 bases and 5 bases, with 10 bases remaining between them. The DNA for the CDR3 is TGTGCCATCAGTGAGTCGTCAATCGTGGAGACCCAGTACTTC. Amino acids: CAISESSIVETQYF.

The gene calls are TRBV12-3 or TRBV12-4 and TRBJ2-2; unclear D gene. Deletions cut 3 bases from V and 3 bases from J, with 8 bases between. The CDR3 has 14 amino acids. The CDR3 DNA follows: TGTGCCAGCAGTTTTGGCCCCCACACCGGGGAGCTGTTTTTT. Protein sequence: CASSFGPHTGELFF.

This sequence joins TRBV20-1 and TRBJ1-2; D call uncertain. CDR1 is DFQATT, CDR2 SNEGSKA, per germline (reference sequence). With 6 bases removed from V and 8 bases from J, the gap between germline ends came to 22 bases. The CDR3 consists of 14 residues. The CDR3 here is CSADAQKGSGGYTF. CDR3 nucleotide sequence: TGCAGTGCAGACGCCCAGAAGGGCAGTGGGGGCTACACCTTC.

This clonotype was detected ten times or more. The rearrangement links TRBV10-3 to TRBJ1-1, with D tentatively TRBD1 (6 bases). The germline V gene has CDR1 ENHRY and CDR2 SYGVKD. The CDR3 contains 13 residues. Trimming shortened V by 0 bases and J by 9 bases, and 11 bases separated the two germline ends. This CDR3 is CAISESNRDQAFF. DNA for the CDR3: TGTGCCATCAGTGAGTCGAACAGGGACCAAGCTTTCTTT.

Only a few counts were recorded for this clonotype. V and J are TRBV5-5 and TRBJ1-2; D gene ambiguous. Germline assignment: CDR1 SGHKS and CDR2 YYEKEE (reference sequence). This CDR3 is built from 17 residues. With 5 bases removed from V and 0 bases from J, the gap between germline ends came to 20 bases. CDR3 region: CASSSGPTAGANYGYTF. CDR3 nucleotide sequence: TGTGCCAGCAGTTCCGGGCCCACGGCCGGAGCTAACTATGGCTACACCTTC.

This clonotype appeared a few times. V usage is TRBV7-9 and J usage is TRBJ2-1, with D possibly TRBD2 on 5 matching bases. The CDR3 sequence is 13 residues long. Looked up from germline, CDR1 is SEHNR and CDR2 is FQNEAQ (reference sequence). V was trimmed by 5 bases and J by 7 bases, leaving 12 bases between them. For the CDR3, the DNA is TGTGCCAGCAGCCATACCCTAGCTAATGAGCAGTTCTTC. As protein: CASSHTLANEQFF.

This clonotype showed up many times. The CDR3 DNA follows: TGTGCCAGCAGCTCGATTTCTGCGGGACAGGCTCCGGAAAAACTGTTTTTT. Protein sequence: CASSSISAGQAPEKLFF. The V call is TRBV11-3, the J call TRBJ1-4, with TRBD1 identical over 8 bases. Per germline, CDR1 SGHNT and CDR2 YENEEA. There are 17 residues in the CDR3. J gave up 8 bases and V 4 bases, and 15 bases lay outside the gene matches.

As DNA, the CDR3 is TGTGCCAGCCGACGGACGTTTGCAACTAATGAAAAACTGTTTTTT. It yields the protein CASRRTFATNEKLFF. The rearrangement links TRBV6-1 to TRBJ1-4; D remains ambiguous. The CDR3 is 15 residues long. Germline V CDR1 and CDR2: MNHNS, SASEGT. Trimming shortened V by 8 bases and J by 0 bases, and 13 bases separated the two germline ends.

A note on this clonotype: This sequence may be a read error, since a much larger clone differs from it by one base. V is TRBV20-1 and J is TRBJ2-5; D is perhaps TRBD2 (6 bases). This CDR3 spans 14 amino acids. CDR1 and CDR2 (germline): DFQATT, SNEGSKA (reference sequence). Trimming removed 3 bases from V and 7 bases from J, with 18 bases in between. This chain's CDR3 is CSARGGRDFGTQYF. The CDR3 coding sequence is TGCAGTGCTAGGGGAGGACGGGACTTTGGGACCCAGTACTTC.

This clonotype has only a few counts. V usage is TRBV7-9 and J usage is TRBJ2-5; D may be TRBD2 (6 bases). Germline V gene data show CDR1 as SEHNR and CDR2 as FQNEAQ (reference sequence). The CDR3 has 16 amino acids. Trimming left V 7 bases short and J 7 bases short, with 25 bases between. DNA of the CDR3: TGTGCCAGCACCGACGGACTTTCGGTGATGGAGGGGACCCAGTACTTC. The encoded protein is CASTDGLSVMEGTQYF.

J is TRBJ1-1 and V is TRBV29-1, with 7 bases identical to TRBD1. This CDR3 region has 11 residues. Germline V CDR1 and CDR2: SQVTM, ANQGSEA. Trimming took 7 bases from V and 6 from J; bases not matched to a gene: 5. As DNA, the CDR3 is TGCAGCGACAGGGGAGAGGCTGAAGCTTTCTTT. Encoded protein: CSDRGEAEAFF.

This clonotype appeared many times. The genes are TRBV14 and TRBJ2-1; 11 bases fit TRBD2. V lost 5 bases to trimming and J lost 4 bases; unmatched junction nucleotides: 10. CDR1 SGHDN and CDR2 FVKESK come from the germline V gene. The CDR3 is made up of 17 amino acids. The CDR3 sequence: CASSSLLTSGVYNEQFF. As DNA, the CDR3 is TGTGCCAGCAGCTCCCTTCTGACTAGCGGGGTTTACAATGAGCAGTTCTTC.

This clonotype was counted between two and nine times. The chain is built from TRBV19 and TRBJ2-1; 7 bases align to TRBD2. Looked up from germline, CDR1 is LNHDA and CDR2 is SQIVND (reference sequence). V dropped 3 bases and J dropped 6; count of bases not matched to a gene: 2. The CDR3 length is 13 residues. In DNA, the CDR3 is TGTGCCAGTAGTATCGGGGAGGGCAATGAGCAGTTCTTC. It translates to CASSIGEGNEQFF.

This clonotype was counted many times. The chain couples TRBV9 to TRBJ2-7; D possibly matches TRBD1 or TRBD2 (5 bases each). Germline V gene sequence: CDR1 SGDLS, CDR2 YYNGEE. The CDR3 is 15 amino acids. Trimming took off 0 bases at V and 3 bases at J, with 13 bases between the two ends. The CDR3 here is CASSVGRGVGYEQYF. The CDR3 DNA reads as TGTGCCAGCAGCGTAGGCCGAGGGGTAGGCTACGAGCAGTACTTC.

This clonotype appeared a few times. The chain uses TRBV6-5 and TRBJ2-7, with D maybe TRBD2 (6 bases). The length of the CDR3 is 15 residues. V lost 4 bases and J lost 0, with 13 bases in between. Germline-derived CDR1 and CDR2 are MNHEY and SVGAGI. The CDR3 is CASSSPTGSSYEQYF. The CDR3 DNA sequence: TGTGCCAGCAGTTCCCCCACCGGGAGCTCCTACGAGCAGTACTTC.

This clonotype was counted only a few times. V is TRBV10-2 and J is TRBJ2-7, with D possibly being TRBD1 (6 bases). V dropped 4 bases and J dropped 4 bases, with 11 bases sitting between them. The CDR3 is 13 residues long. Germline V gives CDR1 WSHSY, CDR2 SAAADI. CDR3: CASSGTAPYEQYF. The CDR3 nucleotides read TGCGCCAGCAGTGGGACAGCGCCTTACGAGCAGTACTTC.

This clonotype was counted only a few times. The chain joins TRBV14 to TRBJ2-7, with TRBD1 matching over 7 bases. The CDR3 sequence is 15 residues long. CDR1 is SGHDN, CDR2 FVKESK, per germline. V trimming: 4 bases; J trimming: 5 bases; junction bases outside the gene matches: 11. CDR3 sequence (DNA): TGTGCCAGCAGCCGAACGGACAGGCCTCTCCACGAGCAGTACTTC. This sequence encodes CASSRTDRPLHEQYF.

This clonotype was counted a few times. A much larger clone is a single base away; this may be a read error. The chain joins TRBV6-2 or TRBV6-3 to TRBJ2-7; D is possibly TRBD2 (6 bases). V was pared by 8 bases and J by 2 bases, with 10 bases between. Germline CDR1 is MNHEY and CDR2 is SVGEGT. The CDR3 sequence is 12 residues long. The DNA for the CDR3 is TGTGCCAGCTCGTGGGAGGCCTACGAGCAGTACTTC. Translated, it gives CASSWEAYEQYF.

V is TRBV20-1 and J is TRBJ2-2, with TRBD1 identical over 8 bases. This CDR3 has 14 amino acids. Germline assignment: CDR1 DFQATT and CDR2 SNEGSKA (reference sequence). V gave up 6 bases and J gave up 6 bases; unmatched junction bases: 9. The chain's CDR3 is CSASATGAPGELFF. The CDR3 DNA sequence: TGCAGTGCCTCGGCGACAGGGGCCCCCGGGGAGCTGTTTTTT.

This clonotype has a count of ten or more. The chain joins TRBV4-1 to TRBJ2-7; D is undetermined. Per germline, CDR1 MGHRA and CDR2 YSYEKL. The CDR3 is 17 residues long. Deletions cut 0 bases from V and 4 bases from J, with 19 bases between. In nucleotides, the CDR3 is TGCGCCAGCAGCCAAGAAGCCCCGGAAGGCGGAGTATACGAGCAGTACTTC. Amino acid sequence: CASSQEAPEGGVYEQYF.

CDR3 DNA: TGCAGTGCTAGAGATCGGGCTCGGGAGGGGATGAGCTACAATGAGCAGTTCTTC. Its translation: CSARDRAREGMSYNEQFF. V and J are TRBV20-1 and TRBJ2-1; 8 bases align to TRBD2. J was trimmed by 3 bases and V by 0 bases; bases with no gene match: 13. Germline V gives CDR1 DFQATT, CDR2 SNEGSKA (reference sequence). The length of the CDR3 is 18 residues.

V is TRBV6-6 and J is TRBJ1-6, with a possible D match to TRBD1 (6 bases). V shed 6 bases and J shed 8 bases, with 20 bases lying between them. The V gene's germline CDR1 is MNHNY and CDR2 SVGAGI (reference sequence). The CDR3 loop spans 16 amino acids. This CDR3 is CASSETSEGGDSPLHF. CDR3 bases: TGTGCCAGCAGCGAAACGTCCGAAGGGGGGGATTCACCCCTCCACTTT.